The 27 T cell receptor beta chains listed next were all sequenced from one sample in a study of blood T cells in healthy people across ages. A second roughly 6 to 12 cycle PCR used barcoded and J-beta primers. TCRdb reprocessed the 5' RACE reads via MiXCR and lists one record per CDR3 protein. The data hold hundreds of thousands of distinct CDR3 sequences, with more than 40% observed a single time. Input material: blood. The source of these receptors is a man in his 60s in good health.

The genes are TRBV12-3 or TRBV12-4 and TRBJ2-6, with unresolved D. The V end lost 6 bases, the J end lost 0 bases, and 12 bases lay between the germline ends. This CDR3 has 16 residues. CDR3 loop: CASRSNLGSGANVLTF. For the CDR3, the DNA is TGTGCCAGCAGGTCAAATTTGGGCTCTGGGGCCAACGTCCTGACTTTC.

This chain links TRBV5-1 with TRBJ2-4, with a tentative D call TRBD2 (6 bases). The CDR3 loop spans 17 amino acids. CDR1 is SGHRS, CDR2 YFSETQ, per germline. Trimming pared 1 base from V and 5 bases from J, leaving 19 bases between. The CDR3 reads CASSLRWGVERENIQYF. CDR3 sequence (DNA): TGCGCCAGCAGCTTGAGATGGGGAGTTGAGCGGGAAAACATTCAGTACTTC.

This chain uses TRBV4-3 with TRBJ2-3; possible D gene TRBD2, 7 bases. Trimming cost V 0 bases and J 4 bases, with 14 bases left between them. The CDR3 totals 16 residues. The germline V gene has CDR1 LGHNA and CDR2 YSLEER. The CDR3 region has the DNA TGCGCCAGCAGCCAAGATACGGGGGGCATTCCAGATACGCAGTATTTT. Protein product: CASSQDTGGIPDTQYF.

V is TRBV7-2 and J is TRBJ1-1, with D possibly matching TRBD1 (6 bases). Looked up from germline, CDR1 is SGHTA and CDR2 is FQGNSA. Trimming pared 0 bases from V and 9 bases from J, leaving 8 bases between. The CDR3 is 12 amino acids. This CDR3 reads CASSLAQGKAFF. The CDR3, as DNA: TGTGCCAGCAGCTTAGCACAGGGAAAAGCTTTCTTT. The whole variable domain, remainder taken from reference TRBV7-2 and TRBJ1-1, is GAGVSQSPSNKVTEKGKDVELRCDPISGHTALYWYRQSLGQGLEFLIYFQGNSAPDKSGLPSDRFSAERTGGSVSTLTIQRTQQEDSAVYLCASSLAQGKAFFGQGTRLTVV.

In this sample, this clonotype turned up a few times. J is TRBJ2-1 and V is TRBV5-5; possibly TRBD1 for D (5 bases). V was trimmed by 1 base and J by 6 bases, leaving 20 bases between them. The V gene's germline CDR1 is SGHKS and CDR2 YYEKEE (reference sequence). This CDR3 comprises 17 residues. CDR3 loop: CASSLSGLGRAVNEQFF. CDR3 DNA sequence: TGTGCCAGCAGCTTGTCTGGGCTCGGCAGGGCGGTCAATGAGCAGTTCTTC.

V usage is TRBV20-1 and J usage is TRBJ2-5; D is possibly TRBD1 or TRBD2 (5 bases each). V was pared by 5 bases and J by 3 bases, with 16 bases between. The CDR3 runs to 14 residues. Per germline, CDR1 DFQATT and CDR2 SNEGSKA (reference sequence). CDR3 DNA: TGCAGTGCTGGGGGTGGCTCATGGGAAGAGACCCAGTACTTC. It codes for CSAGGGSWEETQYF.

In the case of this clonotype: Compared with germline, one end of the junction differs, possibly owing to a read error. The V and J genes are TRBV5-4 and TRBJ1-6, with TRBD1 matching over 7 bases. The CDR3 consists of 15 residues. CDR1 SGHNT and CDR2 YYREEE come from the germline V gene (reference sequence). The CDR3 DNA follows: TGTGCTAGCAGCAGGGGGGCGTCCTATAATTCACCCCTCCACTTT. Protein: CASSRGASYNSPLHF. The whole variable domain, filled in from reference TRBV5-4 and TRBJ1-6, reads ETGVTQSPTHLIKTRGQQVTLRCSSQSGHNTVSWYQQALGQGPQFIFQYYREEENGRGNFPPRFSGLQFPNYSSELNVNALELDDSALYLCASSRGASYNSPLHFGNGTRLTVT.

The gene calls are TRBV5-1 and TRBJ2-5; TRBD1 matches 8 bases. Judging by the DNA end, TRBJ2-7 fits better; the J call may be wrong. The CDR3 totals 14 residues. Germline V lookup: CDR1 SGHRS, CDR2 YFSETQ. CDR3 amino acids: CASSRDRMTYEQYF. CDR3 coding DNA: TGCGCCAGCAGCCGGGACAGGATGACCTACGAGCAGTACTTC.

The rearrangement uses TRBV20-1 and TRBJ2-4, with 7 bases aligning to TRBD2. CDR3 length equals 12 residues. Germline CDR1 is DFQATT and CDR2 is SNEGSKA (reference sequence). The CDR3 region has the DNA TGCAGCCCGGCGGGGGACCCCAGCATTCAGTACTTC. Amino acid sequence: CSPAGDPSIQYF.

J is TRBJ2-4 and V is TRBV6-5, with D uncertain. Trimming left V 0 bases short and J 2 bases short, with 11 bases between. Looked up from germline, CDR1 is MNHEY and CDR2 is SVGAGI. The CDR3 is 16 amino acids. The CDR3 loop reads CASSYSSSVSKNIQYF. CDR3 DNA: TGTGCCAGCAGTTACTCGAGTTCGGTATCCAAAAACATTCAGTACTTC.

The gene calls are TRBV13 and TRBJ2-4, with 12 positions matching TRBD1. TRBJ2-7 explains the end of the DNA better; the J call may be wrong. This CDR3 has 15 amino acids. Per the germline V gene, CDR1 is PRHDT and CDR2 is FYEKMQ (reference sequence). The chain's CDR3 is CASSSTGTGGDEQYF. The CDR3 nucleotides are TGTGCCAGCAGCTCCACCGGGACAGGGGGCGACGAGCAGTACTTC.

On this clonotype: No conserved phenylalanine or tryptophan ends this CDR3, so it is likely a read error. The chain recombines TRBV29-1 with TRBJ2-7; no definite D call. CDR3 length: 12 amino acids. Looked up from germline, CDR1 is SQVTM and CDR2 is ANQGSEA. Between the trimmed V and J ends, which lost 3 bases and 0 bases, there was a span of 6 bases. The CDR3 sequence: CSVENSSYEQYL. In DNA form, the CDR3 reads TGCAGCGTTGAGAACAGCTCCTACGAGCAGTACCTC.

This clonotype was recorded only once. The chain joins TRBV12-3 or TRBV12-4 to TRBJ2-1; tentatively, D is TRBD2 (5 bases). V lost 6 bases and J 7 bases, leaving 19 bases between the germline ends. CDR3 size: 15 residues. CDR3 nucleotides: TGTGCCAGCAGCGTGGCAGGAGGAAACAATAATGAGCAGTTCTTC. Amino acids: CASSVAGGNNNEQFF.

The V call is TRBV20-1, the J call TRBJ2-3; TRBD2 agrees at 9 bases. The germline V gene has CDR1 DFQATT and CDR2 SNEGSKA (reference sequence). The ends lost 0 bases at V and 4 bases at J; junction bases unmatched: 8. CDR3 length: 16 residues. The CDR3 DNA reads TGCAGTGCTAGAGATCGTCGGCGGGGGGGTTCAGATACGCAGTATTTT. This sequence encodes CSARDRRRGGSDTQYF.

With regard to this clonotype: The junction and the germline gene differ at one end; a read error may be behind it. V is TRBV30 and J is TRBJ2-7, with a tentative D call TRBD1 (6 bases). The V gene's germline CDR1 is GTSNPN and CDR2 SVGIG (reference sequence). The CDR3 spans 13 residues. The CDR3 reads CAWSGTVSNEQYF. In nucleotides, the CDR3 is TGTGCCTGGAGTGGGACAGTCTCCAACGAGCAGTACTTC.

The chain carries TRBV5-1 and TRBJ1-2; D remains unclear. Deletions cut 2 bases from V and 8 bases from J, with 13 bases between. The CDR3 length is 13 residues. Per the germline V gene, CDR1 is SGHRS and CDR2 is YFSETQ. The CDR3 spells CASSLTGAWGYTF. In DNA form, the CDR3 reads TGCGCCAGCAGCTTAACGGGAGCCTGGGGCTACACCTTC.

This clonotype occurred a few times. The gene calls are TRBV5-8 and TRBJ2-4; TRBD2 is a possible D gene (6 bases). The DNA end is a closer match to TRBJ2-7, so the J assignment may be wrong. Germline V gene sequence: CDR1 SGHTS, CDR2 YDEGEE. The CDR3 sequence is 15 residues long. CDR3: CASSLAGGRRREQYF. In DNA form, the CDR3 reads TGTGCCAGCAGCTTGGCCGGGGGAAGACGACGCGAGCAGTACTTC.

The genes are TRBV28 and TRBJ2-3; tentative D call: TRBD2 (6 bases). The germline CDR1 and CDR2 sequences are MDHEN and SYDVKM. The CDR3 is 22 amino acids. The ends were cut back, 8 bases at V and 0 bases at J, with 36 bases in the middle. The CDR3 nucleotides read TGTGCCAGCTACTGGTCCCCCGGGACTCAAAACTCCGTTGTCCGTAGCACAGATACGCAGTATTTT. The encoded protein is CASYWSPGTQNSVVRSTDTQYF.

The chain has TRBV30 and TRBJ2-7; no clear D. The J call may be wrong; the DNA end is better matched by TRBJ2-5. The CDR3 consists of 11 residues. The germline CDR1 and CDR2 sequences are GTSNPN and SVGIG (reference sequence). The chain's CDR3 is CAWSHGQTQYF. The CDR3 DNA sequence: TGTGCCTGGAGTCATGGTCAGACCCAGTACTTC.

CDR3 coding DNA: TGTGCCAGCACCCGGAAGGGGGCAACCGAGCAGTACTTC. It specifies CASTRKGATEQYF. The rearrangement links TRBV11-2 to TRBJ2-7, with 7 bases aligning to TRBD1. Germline V gives CDR1 SGHAT, CDR2 FQNNGV. V shed 7 bases and J 6 bases; nucleotides not matched to a gene: 9. The CDR3 contains 13 residues.

As regards this clonotype: At one of its ends the junction is not consistent with the germline gene, which may arise from a read error. This sequence joins TRBV7-2 and TRBJ2-5, with a tentative D call TRBD2 (6 bases). CDR3 length equals 13 residues. Germline loops: CDR1 SGHTA, CDR2 FQGNSA. This chain's CDR3 is CANSALAQETQYF. DNA for the CDR3: TGTGCCAACAGCGCGCTAGCGCAAGAGACCCAGTACTTC.

The chain has TRBV5-8 and TRBJ1-5; D possibly corresponds to TRBD1 (6 bases). The CDR3 extends over 15 amino acids. Germline CDR1 SGHTS, CDR2 YDEGEE. Trimming pared 0 bases from V and 10 bases from J, leaving 17 bases between. Here the CDR3 reads CASSLAYGGPKPQHF. The CDR3 DNA follows: TGTGCCAGCAGCTTGGCCTATGGGGGCCCTAAACCCCAGCATTTT.

The chain uses TRBV7-9 and TRBJ1-2, with D possibly being TRBD1 (5 bases). Trimming stripped 5 bases from V and 6 bases from J, with 16 bases between. There are 14 residues in the CDR3. Germline-derived CDR1 and CDR2 are SEHNR and FQNEAQ (reference sequence). In nucleotides, the CDR3 is TGTGCCAGCAGCCTATATGACAGAGAAAATGGCTACACCTTC. Encoded protein: CASSLYDRENGYTF.

This clonotype occurred many times. This chain uses TRBV20-1 with TRBJ1-2, with D possibly being TRBD1 (5 bases). Germline loops: CDR1 DFQATT, CDR2 SNEGSKA (reference sequence). This CDR3 spans 13 amino acids. V dropped 0 bases and J dropped 7 bases, with 12 bases sitting between them. CDR3 sequence reads: CSARDRWGRGYTF. CDR3 DNA sequence: TGCAGTGCTAGAGATAGATGGGGCCGTGGCTACACCTTC.

The rearrangement joins TRBV4-1 to TRBJ2-6; the D gene is possibly TRBD1 (6 bases). There are 19 residues in the CDR3. The V end was cut by 4 bases, the J end by 2 bases, with 21 bases between. Per germline, CDR1 MGHRA and CDR2 YSYEKL. CDR3 coding DNA: TGCGCCAGCAGCCTTCGAGGAGGACAGTGTTTCCCTGGGGCCAACGTCCTGACTTTC. Translating gives CASSLRGGQCFPGANVLTF.

With respect to this clonotype: Since a much larger clone is just one base distant, this may be a read error. The V and J genes are TRBV4-1 and TRBJ2-1; 8 bases map to TRBD2. J lost 8 bases, V lost 5 bases, and 11 bases had no gene match. The CDR3 spans 15 residues. The germline gives CDR1 MGHRA, CDR2 YSYEKL. Here the CDR3 reads CASSSPGLVEDEQFF. The CDR3 bases are TGCGCCAGCAGCAGCCCGGGACTAGTCGAAGATGAGCAGTTCTTC.

In this sample, this clonotype turned up a few times. The chain has TRBV4-1 and TRBJ2-7; 7 positions agree with TRBD2. CDR3 size: 16 residues. Germline loops: CDR1 MGHRA, CDR2 YSYEKL. V shed 2 bases, J shed 1 base, and the junction held 8 bases outside the gene matches. CDR3 protein: CASSQWGGDLSYEQYF. The CDR3 DNA follows: TGCGCCAGCAGCCAATGGGGAGGGGACTTGTCCTACGAGCAGTACTTC.